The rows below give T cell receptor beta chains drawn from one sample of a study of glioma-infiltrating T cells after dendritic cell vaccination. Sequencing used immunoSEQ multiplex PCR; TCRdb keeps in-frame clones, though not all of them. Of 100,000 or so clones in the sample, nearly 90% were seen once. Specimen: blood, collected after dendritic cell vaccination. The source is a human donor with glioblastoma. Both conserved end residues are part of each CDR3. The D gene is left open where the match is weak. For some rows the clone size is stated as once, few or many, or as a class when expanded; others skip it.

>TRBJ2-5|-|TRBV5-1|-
TGCGCCAGCAGCCCGGACAGCCTGGGCGAGACCCAGTACTTC
CASSPDSLGETQYF
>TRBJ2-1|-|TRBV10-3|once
TGTGCCATCAGTGATAGGGGCGAGAACTACAATGAGCAGTTCTTC
CAISDRGENYNEQFF
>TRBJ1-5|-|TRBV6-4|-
TGTGCCAGCAGTGACTCCCGGGTGCTAGTCGCTCTTCTCGCTAAGCCCCAGCATTTT
CASSDSRVLVALLAKPQHF
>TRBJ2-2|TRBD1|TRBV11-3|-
TGTGCCAGCAGCTCCAGGGGGCAGAACACCGGGGAGCTGTTTTTT
CASSSRGQNTGELFF
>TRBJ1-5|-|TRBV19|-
TGTGCCAGTAGTATGGTGGGGCAGCAGCCCCAGCATTTT
CASSMVGQQPQHF
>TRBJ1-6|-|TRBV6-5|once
TGTGCCAGCAAAAGGGACAATAATTCACCCCTCCACTTT
CASKRDNNSPLHF
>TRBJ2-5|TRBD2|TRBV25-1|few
TGTGCCAGCGAAAATAGCGGGGCGGGCCAAGAGACCCAGTACTTC
CASENSGAGQETQYF
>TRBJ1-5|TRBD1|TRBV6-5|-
TGTGCCAGCAGTGACGCAGGGGGCGGTCAGCCCCAGCATTTT
CASSDAGGGQPQHF
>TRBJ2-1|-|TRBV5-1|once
TGCGCCAGCAGCTTGGATGGTACAGTCTACAATGAGCAGTTCTTC
CASSLDGTVYNEQFF
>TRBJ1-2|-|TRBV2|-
TGTGCCAGCAGTGTTACAGGGTCATATGGCTACACCTTC
CASSVTGSYGYTF
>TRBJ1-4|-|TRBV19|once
TGTGCCAGTAGTCGGAATGAAAAACTGTTTTTT
CASSRNEKLFF
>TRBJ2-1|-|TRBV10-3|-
TGTGCCATCAGTGCCATAGAGGATGAGCAGTTCTTC
CAISAIEDEQFF
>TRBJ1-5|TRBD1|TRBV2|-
TGTGCCAGCAGCTGGGACAGGGGTAGCAATCAGCCCCAGCATTTT
CASSWDRGSNQPQHF
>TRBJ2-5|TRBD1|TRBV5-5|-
TGTGCCAGCAGCTGGACCGGGACAGGGGTAGAGACCCAGTACTTC
CASSWTGTGVETQYF
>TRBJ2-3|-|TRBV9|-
TGTGCCAGCAGCGTCGAAGGGGCGGCAGATACGCAGTATTTT
CASSVEGAADTQYF
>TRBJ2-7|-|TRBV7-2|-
TGTGCCAGCAGCAGTACGGGACACCTCTCCTACGAGCAGTACTTC
CASSSTGHLSYEQYF
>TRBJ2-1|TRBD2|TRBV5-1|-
TGCGCCAGCAGCCCGGGAGGTAATGAGCAGTTCTTC
CASSPGGNEQFF
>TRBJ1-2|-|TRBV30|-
TGTGCCTGGAGTACGGGAATAACTGGCTACACCTTC
CAWSTGITGYTF
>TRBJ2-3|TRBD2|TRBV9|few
TGTGCCAGCAGCGCTGGGACTAGCGGGGGCGGGGGTACGCAGTATTTT
CASSAGTSGGGGTQYF
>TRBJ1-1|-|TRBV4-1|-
TGCGCCAGCAGCCAAGATCGTGGCAGGGAGGGCACTGAAGCTTTCTTT
CASSQDRGREGTEAFF
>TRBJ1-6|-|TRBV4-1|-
TGCGCCAGCAGCCAAGAGATAGGGGTTGATTCACCCCTCCACTTT
CASSQEIGVDSPLHF
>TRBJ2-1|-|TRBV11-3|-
TGTGCCAGCAGCTTACCGGGAGTGGCCGTAAATGAGCAGTTCTTC
CASSLPGVAVNEQFF
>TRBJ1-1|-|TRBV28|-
TGTGCCAGCAGCGTAGACATGAACACTGAAGCTTTCTTT
CASSVDMNTEAFF
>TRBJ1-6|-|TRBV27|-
TGTGCCAGCAGTTCCCCCTACTATTCCCCCCTCCACTTT
CASSSPYYSPLHF
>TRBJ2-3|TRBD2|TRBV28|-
TGTGCCAGCAGTCTAGCGGGAGGACTAGATACGCAGTATTTT
CASSLAGGLDTQYF
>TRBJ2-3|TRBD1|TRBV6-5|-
TGTGCCAGCAGTTACCGGGACAGGGGCTCAGATACGCAGTATTTT
CASSYRDRGSDTQYF
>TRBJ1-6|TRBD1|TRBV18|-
TGTGCCAGCTCAGAACAGGGGACTTCACCCCTCCACTTT
CASSEQGTSPLHF
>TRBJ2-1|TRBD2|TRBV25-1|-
TGTGCCAGCAGTGGCTCCTTAGCGGGAGGTACCTACAATGAGCAGTTCTTC
CASSGSLAGGTYNEQFF
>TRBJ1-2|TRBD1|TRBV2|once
TGTGCCAGCAGGGCCGACAGGGTGGGTGGCTACACCTTC
CASRADRVGGYTF
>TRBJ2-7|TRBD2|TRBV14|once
TGTGCCAGCAGGCTAGCGGGAGGAGAGCAGTACTTC
CASRLAGGEQYF